These 27 T cell receptor beta chains share one sample of origin, sequenced in a study of cytomegalovirus exposure and HLA in healthy donors (dated by TCRdb to 2017 to 2019). Receptors were amplified or captured by the immunoSEQ multiplex PCR assay. A mixture of 60 forward primers for TCR Vbeta segments and 13 reverse primers for TCR Jbeta segments was used in the multiplex PCR. TCRdb mirrors the immuneACCESS table, restricted to in-frame sequences. Some clones are absent from its copies; in checked studies, under half trace to an unresolved V gene, and the reason for the others is unknown. This sample gives fewer than 60,000 clones in total; 45% to 70% of them show up just once. The top ten clones comprise 12% of the sample. The specimen was PBMCs. These receptor sequences come from a human donor in good health.

J is TRBJ1-1 and V is TRBV27, with 8 bases that match TRBD1. With 6 bases clipped from V and 4 bases from J, the junction kept 4 bases outside the gene matches. The CDR3 runs to 13 residues. The germline V gene has CDR1 MNHEY and CDR2 SMNVEV (reference sequence). The CDR3 sequence: CASRDTGGTEAFF. The CDR3 DNA is TGTGCCAGCAGAGATACAGGGGGCACTGAAGCTTTCTTT.

The sample holds a few counts of this clone. The chain links TRBV4-3 to TRBJ2-7; TRBD2 matches at 7 bases. The V segment lost 4 bases and the J segment 1 base; nucleotides outside the gene matches: 7. The CDR3 is made up of 15 amino acids. The germline CDR1 and CDR2 sequences are LGHNA and YSLEER. The CDR3 sequence is CASSLARGGSYEQYF. The CDR3 nucleotides are TGCGCCAGCAGCCTCGCTCGGGGAGGGTCCTACGAGCAGTACTTC.

V usage is TRBV2 and J usage is TRBJ1-4, with 9 bases fitting TRBD1. With 3 bases clipped from V and 4 bases from J, the junction kept 3 bases outside the gene matches. The germline V gene encodes CDR1 SNHLY and CDR2 FYNNEI. CDR3 length: 15 amino acids. CDR3 amino acids: CASSDAGQGNEKLFF. For the CDR3, the DNA is TGTGCCAGCAGTGACGCGGGACAGGGTAATGAAAAACTGTTTTTT. Looking up the rest from reference TRBV2 and TRBJ1-4 gives the full variable domain: EPEVTQTPSHQVTQMGQEVILRCVPISNHLYFYWYRQILGQKVEFLVSFYNNEISEKSEIFDDQFSVERPDGSNFTLKIRSTKLEDSAMYFCASSDAGQGNEKLFFGSGTQLSVL.

This clone has just a few counts. V is TRBV15 and J is TRBJ1-1; 9 bases agree with TRBD1. Germline lookup yields CDR1 LNHNV and CDR2 YYDKDF (reference sequence). This CDR3 contains 12 residues. Germline trimming cut 8 bases from V and 7 bases from J; bases unmatched to any gene: 5. CDR3 sequence: CATGTGTIEAFF. CDR3 coding DNA: TGTGCCACCGGGACAGGGACAATTGAAGCTTTCTTT.

This clone came up a few times. Other DNA sequences in this specimen translate into the identical CDR3. V and J are TRBV4-1 and TRBJ1-4; tentative D call: TRBD1 (6 bases). V lost 1 base to trimming and J lost 5 bases, with 17 bases between them. Germline lookup yields CDR1 MGHRA and CDR2 YSYEKL. This CDR3 spans 17 amino acids. The CDR3 nucleotides are TGCGCCAGCAGCCAAGCGGGGGGGACATACGGGAATGAAAAACTGTTTTTT. Its translation is CASSQAGGTYGNEKLFF.

The chain employs TRBV7-9 and TRBJ2-1, with 11 bases aligning to TRBD2. This CDR3 has 15 residues. Unmatched junction bases numbered 4, after V lost 2 bases and J lost 7 bases. Germline loops: CDR1 SEHNR, CDR2 FQNEAQ (reference sequence). CDR3 loop: CASSLRSGGVNEQFF. The CDR3, as DNA: TGTGCCAGCAGCTTACGTAGCGGGGGGGTAAATGAGCAGTTCTTC.

The chain links TRBV27 to TRBJ1-1; D possibly corresponds to TRBD1 (5 bases). Germline V gives CDR1 MNHEY, CDR2 SMNVEV (reference sequence). The CDR3 is made up of 13 amino acids. Between the trimmed V and J ends, which lost 8 bases and 4 bases, there was a span of 14 bases. The chain's CDR3 is CASVPVGGTEAFF. In DNA form, the CDR3 reads TGTGCCAGCGTCCCGGTGGGGGGCACTGAAGCTTTCTTT.

V gene TRBV6-5 combines with J gene TRBJ1-2; maybe TRBD1 (5 bases). The CDR3 totals 14 residues. V was clipped by 2 bases and J by 7 bases, with 14 bases between them. Per germline, CDR1 MNHEY and CDR2 SVGAGI. The CDR3 reads CASSYETDGRGYTF. The CDR3 DNA sequence: TGTGCCAGCAGTTACGAGACAGACGGACGTGGCTACACCTTC.

This sequence joins TRBV19 and TRBJ1-2, with D possibly being TRBD1 (5 bases). The CDR3 consists of 14 residues. The V end lost 4 bases, the J end lost 5 bases, and 14 bases lay between the germline ends. The germline CDR1 and CDR2 sequences are LNHDA and SQIVND (reference sequence). The CDR3 protein is CASSTRGHQYGYTF. Written as DNA, the CDR3 is TGTGCCAGTAGTACCCGAGGACATCAATATGGCTACACCTTC.

The chain is built from TRBV19 and TRBJ1-1; 7 bases align to TRBD1. V lost 3 bases, J lost 4 bases, and 8 bases stayed unmatched. The CDR3 runs 15 residues. Germline CDR1 is LNHDA and CDR2 is SQIVND (reference sequence). The CDR3 nucleotides read TGTGCCAGTAGTATGAGGGGGCGGGTGGTCACTGAAGCTTTCTTT. Translated, it gives CASSMRGRVVTEAFF.

DNA for the CDR3: TGTGCCTGGCATCTAGCGGGGGGGACAGATACGCAGTATTTT. Amino acid sequence: CAWHLAGGTDTQYF. V gene TRBV30 combines with J gene TRBJ2-3; TRBD2 aligns across 12 bases. CDR1 is GTSNPN and CDR2 is SVGIG in the germline V gene (reference sequence). The J segment lost 3 bases and the V segment lost 5 bases, leaving 3 bases of the junction unmatched. The CDR3 is made up of 14 amino acids.

V is TRBV6-1 and J is TRBJ2-7, with 7 bases fitting TRBD2. The J segment lost 4 bases and the V segment lost 0 bases, leaving 6 bases of the junction unmatched. The CDR3 is 15 amino acids. The germline V gene has CDR1 MNHNS and CDR2 SASEGT. The CDR3 reads CASSEAGGEGYEQYF. The CDR3 DNA reads TGTGCCAGCAGTGAAGCTGGAGGGGAGGGGTACGAGCAGTACTTC.

This clone was seen a handful of times. V is TRBV5-1 and J is TRBJ1-1; D may be TRBD1 (5 bases). V was pared by 2 bases and J by 1 base, with 6 bases between. CDR3 size: 13 residues. Germline V gene data show CDR1 as SGHRS and CDR2 as YFSETQ. The CDR3 loop reads CASSFQGNTEAFF. Written as DNA, the CDR3 is TGCGCCAGCAGCTTCCAGGGGAACACTGAAGCTTTCTTT.

This clone was found a few times. The rearrangement links TRBV5-5 to TRBJ1-1, with D uncertain. V lost 3 bases and J 1 base, leaving 13 bases between the germline ends. The CDR3 is made up of 15 amino acids. The germline gives CDR1 SGHKS, CDR2 YYEKEE (reference sequence). DNA for the CDR3: TGTGCCAGCAGCTACTTATCGGAGACGAACACTGAAGCTTTCTTT. This sequence encodes CASSYLSETNTEAFF. Variable domain in full (rest from reference TRBV5-5 and TRBJ1-1): DAGVTQSPTHLIKTRGQQVTLRCSPISGHKSVSWYQQVLGQGPQFIFQYYEKEERGRGNFPDRFSARQFPNYSSELNVNALLLGDSALYLCASSYLSETNTEAFFGQGTRLTVV.

In this sample, this clone turned up once. The V call is TRBV5-1, the J call TRBJ2-7; D call uncertain. This CDR3 has 15 amino acids. Germline V gives CDR1 SGHRS, CDR2 YFSETQ. The V gene lost 5 bases and the J gene lost 0 bases, with 15 bases spanning the gap. The CDR3 region is CASRSFSSSSYEQYF. The CDR3 coding sequence is TGCGCCAGCAGATCCTTTAGTTCTAGCTCCTACGAGCAGTACTTC.

The rearrangement joins TRBV2 to TRBJ2-5; 7 bases match TRBD2. Germline assignment: CDR1 SNHLY and CDR2 FYNNEI. V gave up 2 bases and J gave up 5 bases; unmatched junction bases: 8. The CDR3 has 15 residues. In nucleotides, the CDR3 is TGTGCCAGCAGTGAATATCGGGGGGTAGGGGAGACCCAGTACTTC. This translates into CASSEYRGVGETQYF.

V is TRBV7-3 and J is TRBJ2-2; 8 bases align to TRBD2. The germline gives CDR1 SGHTA, CDR2 FQGTGA. After removal of 2 bases from V and 5 bases from J, the junction contained 1 base not matched to a gene. The CDR3 spans 14 residues. The CDR3 spells CASSLASGTGELFF. The CDR3 DNA reads TGTGCCAGCAGCTTAGCTAGCGGGACCGGGGAGCTGTTTTTT.

This clone was counted only a few times. This chain uses TRBV5-8 with TRBJ2-7; the D gene is possibly TRBD1 (6 bases). V was cut by 4 bases and J by 1 base, with 15 bases left in between. This CDR3 contains 15 residues. Germline V gene sequence: CDR1 SGHTS, CDR2 YDEGEE. The CDR3 loop reads CASSRRQAHSYEQYF. In nucleotides, the CDR3 is TGTGCCAGCAGCCGTAGACAGGCCCATTCCTACGAGCAGTACTTC.

The gene calls are TRBV5-4 and TRBJ1-3, with a tentative D call TRBD1 (6 bases). V was shortened by 2 bases and J by 0 bases, with 6 bases between the two germline ends. The CDR3 has 14 residues. Per the germline V gene, CDR1 is SGHNT and CDR2 is YYREEE (reference sequence). CDR3 residues: CASSLQGSGNTIYF. Here the CDR3 DNA reads TGTGCCAGCAGCTTACAGGGCTCTGGAAACACCATATATTTT.

A few counts support this clone. A junction end diverges from the germline sequence, so it may reflect a read error. The chain is built from TRBV6-5 and TRBJ1-2; D gene uncertain. The germline CDR1 and CDR2 sequences are MNHEY and SVGAGI. The CDR3 is 15 amino acids. DNA of the CDR3: TGTGCCAGCAGTCCTGGGTATTCACCGAACTATGGCTACCCCTTC. This gives the protein CASSPGYSPNYGYPF.

V and J are TRBV18 and TRBJ2-2; maybe TRBD1 (6 bases). V was trimmed by 3 bases and J by 4 bases, leaving 9 bases between them. CDR3 length equals 14 residues. Germline V CDR1 and CDR2: KGHSH, LQKENI. CDR3 in DNA: TGTGCCAGCTCACCGGCAGGGGTCACCGGGGAGCTGTTTTTT. The encoded protein is CASSPAGVTGELFF.

The V gene is TRBV30, the J gene TRBJ2-7, with TRBD2 matching 8 bases. V shed 3 bases, J shed 5 bases, and the junction held 6 bases outside the gene matches. In germline, CDR1 is GTSNPN, CDR2 SVGIG (reference sequence). CDR3 length equals 13 residues. The CDR3 nucleotides are TGTGCCTGGAGGCTGGCGGGGGGCCACGAGCAGTACTTC. Amino acid sequence: CAWRLAGGHEQYF.

This clone was detected only a few times. This chain connects TRBV6-1 to TRBJ2-7; 9 bases fit TRBD1. This CDR3 spans 13 amino acids. V lost 8 bases and J lost 5; bases outside the gene matches: 7. The germline V gene has CDR1 MNHNS and CDR2 SASEGT. CDR3 nucleotide sequence: TGTGCCAGCTCCCGGGACAGGGCGGACGAGCAGTACTTC. It encodes CASSRDRADEQYF.

The chain employs TRBV7-2 and TRBJ2-5, with unresolved D. The assigned J gene may be wrong: the sequence end matches TRBJ2-7 better. Germline V gene data show CDR1 as SGHTA and CDR2 as FQGNSA. The CDR3 has 14 amino acids. The CDR3 here is CASSLVLPPYEQYF. DNA for the CDR3: TGTGCCAGCAGCTTAGTACTCCCCCCCTACGAGCAGTACTTC.

This clone was seen only a few times. The rearrangement links TRBV19 to TRBJ2-7, with D unresolved. This CDR3 comprises 15 residues. Trimming took 3 bases from V and 2 from J, leaving 14 bases between them. Germline lookup yields CDR1 LNHDA and CDR2 SQIVND (reference sequence). This CDR3 reads CASSIGRLITYEQYF. The CDR3 DNA follows: TGTGCCAGTAGTATCGGCAGACTCATTACCTACGAGCAGTACTTC.

This clone was observed a few times. A read error may produce the germline difference seen at one junction end. The V and J genes are TRBV2 and TRBJ1-4; tentatively, D is TRBD1 (5 bases). This CDR3 region has 15 residues. Per germline, CDR1 SNHLY and CDR2 FYNNEI. CDR3 region: CASSEAGRPNEKLFF. In DNA form, the CDR3 reads TGTGCCAGCAGCGAAGCAGGGAGGCCTAATGAAAAACTGTTTTTT.

CDR3 DNA: TGCGCCAGCAGCCAAGATGGTGGGCTAGCGGGGCGCAATGAGCAGTTCTTC. Translation gives CASSQDGGLAGRNEQFF. This chain joins TRBV4-1 and TRBJ2-1; 9 bases match TRBD2. From germline, CDR1 is MGHRA and CDR2 YSYEKL. J gave up 6 bases and V 0 bases, and 9 bases lay outside the gene matches. This CDR3 is 17 amino acids long.